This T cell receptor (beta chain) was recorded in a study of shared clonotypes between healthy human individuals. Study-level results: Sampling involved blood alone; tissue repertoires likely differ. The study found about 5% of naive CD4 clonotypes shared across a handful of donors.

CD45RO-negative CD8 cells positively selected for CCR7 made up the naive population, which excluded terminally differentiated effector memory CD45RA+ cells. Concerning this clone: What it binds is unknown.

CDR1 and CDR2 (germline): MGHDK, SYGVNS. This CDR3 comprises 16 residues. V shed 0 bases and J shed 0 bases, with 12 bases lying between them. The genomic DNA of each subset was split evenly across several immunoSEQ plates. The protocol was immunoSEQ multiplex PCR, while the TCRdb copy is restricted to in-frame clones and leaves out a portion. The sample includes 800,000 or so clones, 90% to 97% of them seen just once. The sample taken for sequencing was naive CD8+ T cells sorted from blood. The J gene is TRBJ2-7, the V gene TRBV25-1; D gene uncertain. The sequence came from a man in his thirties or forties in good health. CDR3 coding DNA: TGTGCCAGCAGTGAATATATTCTGGCGCTCTCCTACGAGCAGTACTTC. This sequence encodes CASSEYILALSYEQYF.